This T cell receptor (beta chain) was sequenced during a study of blood T cell repertoires in COVID-19. At the level of the study: Material from acute and convalescent COVID-19 was sourced from the United States, Italy and Spain. Sample material is recorded as cDNA or gDNA derived from T cells, B-cell-depleted T cells, or PBMCs.

This CDR3 spans 15 amino acids. Deletions cut 0 bases from V and 4 bases from J, with 10 bases between. The V gene's germline CDR1 is MGHRA and CDR2 YSYEKL. In the original processing: Reference gene primers were amplified, and this amplification served to estimate nucleated cell counts. The assay was immunoSEQ multiplex PCR, and TCRdb's table has in-frame clones only and misses some. The DNA gave D and trimming, while V, J and clone size come from that table. The sample contains roughly 200,000 clones, roughly 84% of which appear only once. The chain combines TRBV4-1 with TRBJ1-5; D is unresolved. Sequenced input: peripheral blood. This receptor was obtained from a woman in her thirties or forties who had recovered from COVID-19. The CDR3 region has the DNA TGCGCCAGCAGCCAAGATGGGCAGTTTAATCAGCCCCAGCATTTT. Protein product: CASSQDGQFNQPQHF.